The 3 T cell receptor beta chains given below trace back to one sample, sequenced in a study of control samples from healthy donors and cancer patients. Data came from immunoSEQ multiplex PCR; TCRdb stores just in-frame clones and leaves some out. The table shows some 74,000 clones, with approximately 90% occurring only once. The sequencing sample was made of blood. These TCRs come from a woman between 50 and 59 years old in good health.

The CDR3 DNA reads TGTGCCACCAGTGATTCAACAGGGGATGAAAAACTGTTTTTT. Encoded protein: CATSDSTGDEKLFF. The chain links TRBV24-1 to TRBJ1-4; TRBD1 agrees at 7 bases. Germline assignment: CDR1 KGHDR and CDR2 SFDVKD. The CDR3 totals 14 residues. J gave up 6 bases and V 2 bases, and 2 bases lay outside the gene matches.

The chain links TRBV7-9 to TRBJ2-2; D is unclear. Germline CDR1 SEHNR, CDR2 FQNEAQ (reference sequence). The V gene lost 1 base and the J gene lost 4 bases, with 4 bases spanning the gap. This CDR3 spans 13 amino acids. The CDR3 bases are TGTGCCAGCAGCTTAGATGTCACCGGGGAGCTGTTTTTT. This sequence encodes CASSLDVTGELFF.

The chain is built from TRBV19 and TRBJ1-2, with a possible D match to TRBD1 (5 bases). From germline, CDR1 is LNHDA and CDR2 SQIVND (reference sequence). This CDR3 spans 13 amino acids. Trimming removed 6 bases from V and 8 bases from J, with 16 bases in between. CDR3: CASSVQDLGGYTF. CDR3 in DNA: TGTGCCAGTAGCGTACAGGACCTAGGAGGCTACACCTTC.